This T cell receptor beta chain was profiled in a study of T cell repertoires in cytomegalovirus infection. At the level of the study: Alongside well-studied HLA-B-restricted CMV epitopes, recently identified HLA-C-restricted CMV epitopes were also used. Based on public TCR beta signatures, there were indications of CMV infection and of a matching HLA type.

TCRdb re-derived calls from the reads in MiXCR, one entry per CDR3 protein. The sample yields about a million distinct CDR3 sequences, around 32% seen once. There are 20 residues in the CDR3. J lost 2 bases, V lost 1 base, and 15 bases had no gene match. The germline gives CDR1 SGHNT, CDR2 YENEEA. This clonotype has a handful of counts. Its antigen is not identified. The clonotype comes from a human donor in good health (CMV status not recorded). Some clones in this sample may be carry-over from other donors' samples. Material: cultured CD8+ T cells from PBMCs, obtained from culture after CMV antigen stimulation. The V call is TRBV11-3, the J call TRBJ2-3, with 10 positions matching TRBD1. CDR3 DNA: TGTGCCAGCAGCTTAGGGGCTGGACAGGGGGGATCGGATTACACAGATACGCAGTATTTT. Protein: CASSLGAGQGGSDYTDTQYF.